The present T cell receptor beta chain was sequenced within a study of shared clonotypes between healthy human individuals. Study in general: Three plates each covered CD4 naive and memory; CD8 naive two, CD8 memory one.

J gave up 15 bases and V 0 bases, and 8 bases lay outside the gene matches. There are 15 residues in the CDR3. The germline V gene encodes CDR1 SGHRS and CDR2 YFSETQ. Assay: immunoSEQ multiplex PCR; the TCRdb copy retains only in-frame clones and omits some. Among approximately 2.3 million clones listed, over 90% were seen once. The clonotype comes from a young man in good health. Some clones in this sample may be carry-over from other donors' samples. Sequencing was done on a sample of naive CD4+ T cells from PBMCs. As to subset: CD45RA+ positively selected. This rearrangement joins TRBV5-1 to TRBJ2-1; 14 bases line up with TRBD2. CDR3 protein: CASSLDLTSGRAPFF. CDR3 nucleotide sequence: TGCGCCAGCAGCTTGGATTTGACTAGCGGGAGGGCCCCGTTCTTC.